This TCR beta chain originates from a study of technical replicates of blood from several donors. Produced via immunoSEQ multiplex PCR; TCRdb's table is partial and in-frame only. The sample has approximately 69,000 clones; 75% to 90% are singletons. CDR1 and CDR2 (germline): SGHVS, FQNEAQ. Between the trimmed V and J ends, which lost 1 base and 3 bases, there was a span of 6 bases. This CDR3 is built from 14 residues. The chain has TRBV7-8 and TRBJ1-4, with D perhaps matching TRBD1 (5 bases). This receptor was obtained from a human donor in good health. Some clones in this sample may be carry-over from other donors' samples. The sequenced sample was PBMCs. CDR3 nucleotides: TGTGCCAGCAGCTTAGGGGGGGCTAATGAAAAACTGTTTTTT. Amino acid sequence: CASSLGGANEKLFF.